The 19 T cell receptor beta chains reported below all come from one sample, sequenced in a study of T cells after yellow fever vaccination. TCRdb re-called the 5' RACE reads through MiXCR, storing one row per CDR3 protein. Of hundreds of thousands of distinct CDR3 sequences detected, more than 9% appear once; the ten largest clones hold around 14%. Source: PBMCs, taken on the day of the yellow fever booster vaccination. Receptors originate from a man aged 25 to 40 who received the YFV17D yellow fever vaccine.

This clonotype was seen a handful of times. Germline and junction disagree at one end, which may indicate a read error. The rearrangement joins TRBV18 to TRBJ2-3; D perhaps matches TRBD2 (5 bases). This CDR3 spans 15 amino acids. Germline loops: CDR1 KGHSH, CDR2 LQKENI. The CDR3 bases are TGTGCCAGCTCGCCACCAAACGCTTACCCGGGGACGCAGTATTTT. Amino acid sequence: CASSPPNAYPGTQYF.

The rearrangement uses TRBV14 and TRBJ2-2, with D unresolved. CDR3 length: 13 amino acids. V lost 3 bases, J lost 5 bases, and 7 bases lay in between. From germline, CDR1 is SGHDN and CDR2 FVKESK. The CDR3 coding sequence is TGTGCCAGCAGCCAGGGTCGGACCGGGGAGCTGTTTTTT. Translating it yields CASSQGRTGELFF.

The chain employs TRBV15 and TRBJ2-2; 8 bases agree with TRBD1. From germline, CDR1 is LNHNV and CDR2 YYDKDF (reference sequence). This CDR3 is 16 amino acids long. V gave up 3 bases and J gave up 2 bases; unmatched junction bases: 5. Written as DNA, the CDR3 is TGTGCCACCAGCAGGGAGACAGGGGATAACACCGGGGAGCTGTTTTTT. This translates into CATSRETGDNTGELFF.

Many counts were recorded for this clonotype. The V call is TRBV4-2, the J call TRBJ2-3, with 7 bases fitting TRBD2. CDR1 is LGHNA, CDR2 YNFKEQ, per germline. The CDR3 consists of 14 residues. The junction had 0 bases not matched to a gene; V was cut back by 3 bases and J by 0 bases. CDR3 amino acids: CASSHSGSTDTQYF. CDR3 sequence (DNA): TGTGCCAGCAGCCATAGCGGGAGCACAGATACGCAGTATTTT.

The chain combines TRBV6-1 with TRBJ2-2, with 7 bases that match TRBD2. Germline V CDR1 and CDR2: MNHNS, SASEGT. The CDR3 is made up of 14 amino acids. V lost 9 bases and J lost 5; bases outside the gene matches: 9. This chain's CDR3 is CASVVQGGTGELFF. The CDR3 DNA reads as TGTGCCAGTGTGGTCCAGGGAGGGACCGGGGAGCTGTTTTTT.

J is TRBJ2-1 and V is TRBV15, with 8 bases matching TRBD2. Germline loops: CDR1 LNHNV, CDR2 YYDKDF (reference sequence). Losses at the gene ends were 0 bases for V and 5 bases for J; bases not matched to a gene: 12. The CDR3 has 18 amino acids. In DNA form, the CDR3 reads TGTGCCACCAGCAGAGATGCTAGCGGGTCGGGCTCGGACAATGAGCAGTTCTTC. Protein product: CATSRDASGSGSDNEQFF. Filled out from reference TRBV15 and TRBJ2-1, the complete variable domain reads DAMVIQNPRYQVTQFGKPVTLSCSQTLNHNVMYWYQQKSSQAPKLLFHYYDKDFNNEADTPDNFQSRRPNTSFCFLDIRSPGLGDTAMYLCATSRDASGSGSDNEQFFGPGTRLTVL.

The rearrangement joins TRBV29-1 to TRBJ2-2, with a weak D call TRBD2 (6 bases). The CDR3 has 14 residues. V lost 5 bases and J lost 4, with 14 bases in between. Germline V gene lookup returns CDR1 SQVTM and CDR2 ANQGSEA. The CDR3 loop is CSVKWERVTGELFF. CDR3 nucleotide sequence: TGCAGCGTTAAGTGGGAGCGGGTCACCGGGGAGCTGTTTTTT.

V gene TRBV29-1 combines with J gene TRBJ2-7, with TRBD1 matching 11 bases. V was pared by 7 bases and J by 7 bases, with 9 bases of the junction left unmatched. The CDR3 length is 13 residues. CDR1 SQVTM and CDR2 ANQGSEA come from the germline V gene. In DNA form, the CDR3 reads TGCAGCGCATCGGACAGGGGGCTCAAGGAGCAGTACTTC. Protein: CSASDRGLKEQYF.

The chain links TRBV6-6 to TRBJ2-1; 9 nucleotides line up with TRBD2. This CDR3 comprises 13 residues. Germline V CDR1 and CDR2: MNHNY, SVGAGI (reference sequence). The trim removed 6 bases at V and 5 bases at J, leaving 2 bases unmatched. CDR3 sequence reads: CASRREGHNEQFF. The DNA for the CDR3 is TGTGCCAGCAGGCGGGAGGGACACAATGAGCAGTTCTTC.

With respect to this clonotype: Relative to the germline gene, one junction end is altered; a read error may explain this. CDR3 region: CCATTLAGEETQYF. The CDR3 nucleotides are TGCTGTGCTACCACACTAGCGGGAGAAGAGACCCAGTACTTC. The V call is TRBV20-1, the J call TRBJ2-5; 11 bases are shared with TRBD2. From germline, CDR1 is DFQATT and CDR2 SNEGSKA (reference sequence). The CDR3 has 14 residues.

The chain recombines TRBV4-3 with TRBJ2-1, with 12 bases matching TRBD2. V dropped 0 bases and J dropped 9; count of bases not matched to a gene: 3. CDR3 size: 15 residues. CDR1 and CDR2 (germline): LGHNA, YSLEER. The CDR3 DNA reads TGCGCCAGCAGCCAAGATCTGACTAGCGGGAGTGAGCAGTTCTTC. It specifies CASSQDLTSGSEQFF.

Ten or more counts support this clonotype. V gene TRBV20-1 combines with J gene TRBJ2-1; a possible D gene is TRBD1 (6 bases). The V end was cut by 6 bases, the J end by 10 bases, with 16 bases between. Germline V gene lookup returns CDR1 DFQATT and CDR2 SNEGSKA (reference sequence). The CDR3 sequence is 12 residues long. CDR3: CSALPGTKEQFF. CDR3 DNA sequence: TGCAGTGCCTTACCGGGGACAAAGGAGCAGTTCTTC.

This rearrangement joins TRBV20-1 to TRBJ2-1; D unclear. In germline, CDR1 is DFQATT, CDR2 SNEGSKA (reference sequence). The CDR3 extends over 10 amino acids. V dropped 6 bases and J dropped 10 bases, with 10 bases sitting between them. The CDR3 DNA follows: TGCAGTGCCGCCCCCGGCGAGCAGTTCTTC. As protein: CSAAPGEQFF.

In its sample, this clonotype was seen a few times. V gene TRBV5-1 combines with J gene TRBJ2-5; 7 bases line up with TRBD1. Germline trimming cut 4 bases from V and 1 base from J; bases unmatched to any gene: 10. This CDR3 contains 16 residues. The germline CDR1 and CDR2 sequences are SGHRS and YFSETQ. The DNA for the CDR3 is TGCGCCAGCAGCAACCCCGACAGGGAAATCCAAGAGACCCAGTACTTC. This encodes CASSNPDREIQETQYF.

The V and J genes are TRBV6-2 or TRBV6-3 and TRBJ2-7; D gene uncertain. Trimming took 8 bases from V and 2 from J, leaving 10 bases between them. This CDR3 is built from 12 residues. CDR1 MNHEY and CDR2 SVGEGT come from the germline V gene. CDR3 coding DNA: TGTGCCAGCGGGGATGGCACCTACGAGCAGTACTTC. As protein: CASGDGTYEQYF.

The chain joins TRBV19 to TRBJ2-7; TRBD1 might be the D (6 bases). The V gene's germline CDR1 is LNHDA and CDR2 SQIVND (reference sequence). V dropped 7 bases and J dropped 0 bases, with 13 bases sitting between them. This CDR3 is built from 14 residues. The DNA of the CDR3 is TGTGCCAGTAACGAAGGACAGAGCTCCTACGAGCAGTACTTC. Translated: CASNEGQSSYEQYF.

The rearrangement links TRBV12-3 or TRBV12-4 to TRBJ1-5, with unresolved D. V was shortened by 4 bases and J by 0 bases, with 7 bases between the two germline ends. The CDR3 totals 14 residues. CDR3 nucleotides: TGTGCCAGCAGTTCTGAATTTAGCAATCAGCCCCAGCATTTT. Translating it yields CASSSEFSNQPQHF.

The chain carries TRBV7-6 and TRBJ2-7; TRBD2 matches at 7 bases. The V and J ends lost 4 bases and 2 bases, in that order; junction bases with no gene match: 5. CDR1 is SGHVS and CDR2 is FNYEAQ in the germline V gene. The length of the CDR3 is 14 residues. Here the CDR3 reads CASSSRLAPYEQYF. The CDR3 nucleotides are TGTGCCAGCAGCTCTCGACTAGCCCCCTACGAGCAGTACTTC.

This clonotype was seen more than once but under ten times. This chain links TRBV5-1 with TRBJ2-7, with D possibly TRBD1 on 5 matching bases. V lost 0 bases to trimming and J lost 1 base, with 11 bases between them. The CDR3 runs to 15 residues. Germline-derived CDR1 and CDR2 are SGHRS and YFSETQ. The CDR3 nucleotides read TGCGCCAGCAGCTTGGGCCCAGGGAAGTCCTACGAGCAGTACTTC. It codes for CASSLGPGKSYEQYF.